These 17 T cell receptor beta chains came from one sample sequenced in a study of T cell clonality in common variable immunodeficiency. The table came from immunoSEQ multiplex PCR; TCRdb's copy has only in-frame clones and leaves some out. The table lists about 81,000 clones, with no singletons. Sequenced input: peripheral blood mononuclear cells. These receptors all stem from a person aged 18 to 75 in good health.

The sample holds many counts of this clone. The read halts 3 residues ahead of the CDR3 end, with the missing end drawn from the germline J gene. V is TRBV5-1 and J is TRBJ2-1; TRBD2 might be the D (6 bases). The germline gives CDR1 SGHRS, CDR2 YFSETQ. Trimming cost V 2 bases and J 5 bases, with 11 bases left between them. CDR3 length equals 14 residues. The DNA read from the CDR3 is TGCGCCAGCAGCTTAAGCGGGTGGGACAATGAG. Translation: CASSLSGWDNE. The whole CDR3 sequence is CASSLSGWDNEQFF.

This clone was counted many times. Sequencing ends 3 residues short of the CDR3 end; the germline J gene provides the rest. The chain recombines TRBV9 with TRBJ2-1; D unclear. Per the germline V gene, CDR1 is SGDLS and CDR2 is YYNGEE. Trimming cost V 0 bases and J 4 bases, with 8 bases left between them. The CDR3 contains 14 residues. CDR3 sequence: CASSVATEYNEQFF. The CDR3 bases that were read are TGTGCCAGCAGCGTAGCTACAGAGTACAATGAG.

This clone showed up many times. Sequencing ends 3 residues short of the CDR3 end; the germline J gene provides the rest. The V gene is TRBV7-6, the J gene TRBJ2-7; D may be TRBD1 (6 bases). Germline assignment: CDR1 SGHVS and CDR2 FNYEAQ. The CDR3 sequence is 17 residues long. The V end lost 4 bases, the J end lost 5 bases, and 24 bases lay between the germline ends. The CDR3 sequence is CASSWGIDSTGGDEQYF. Partial CDR3 DNA: TGTGCCAGCAGCTGGGGGATAGACAGCACTGGGGGCGACGAG. The variable domain in full, with the rest retrieved from reference TRBV7-6 and TRBJ2-7, is GAGVSQSPRYKVTKRGQDVALRCDPISGHVSLYWYRQALGQGPEFLTYFNYEAQQDKSGLPNDRFSAERPEGSISTLTIQRTEQRDSAMYRCASSWGIDSTGGDEQYFGPGTRLTVT.

Ten or more counts support this clone. The missing CDR3 end, 3 residues past where the read stops, is filled in from the germline J gene. V usage is TRBV20-1 and J usage is TRBJ2-3; 9 bases align to TRBD2. Germline V CDR1 and CDR2: DFQATT, SNEGSKA (reference sequence). J was trimmed by 2 bases and V by 5 bases; bases with no gene match: 11. The CDR3 contains 16 residues. Incomplete CDR3 DNA: TGCAGTGCTTCTTCGGGACTAGCAGAATTCACAGATACG. Translated: CSASSGLAEFTDT. The entire CDR3 is CSASSGLAEFTDTQYF.

This clone has ten or more counts. The DNA ends 3 residues before the CDR3 does, and the rest of the CDR3 is filled in from the germline J gene. This sequence joins TRBV6-1 and TRBJ1-5; 9 nucleotides align to TRBD1. Trimming removed 3 bases from V and 5 bases from J; junction bases left unmatched: 8. The CDR3 contains 16 residues. Germline lookup yields CDR1 MNHNS and CDR2 SASEGT. The DNA read from the CDR3 is TGTGCCAGCAGTGAGGGGACAGGGAGGACGCATCAGCCC. Translated: CASSEGTGRTHQP. The full CDR3 sequence reads CASSEGTGRTHQPQHF.

At least ten counts were recorded for this clone. The read ends 3 residues early relative to the CDR3; the germline J gene fills the gap. The rearrangement joins TRBV20-1 to TRBJ2-5; 11 bases line up with TRBD2. This CDR3 spans 18 amino acids. V was pared by 5 bases and J by 1 base, with 15 bases of the junction left unmatched. Germline V lookup: CDR1 DFQATT, CDR2 SNEGSKA (reference sequence). CDR3 bases read: TGCAGTGCTTTACCGGGACTAGCGGCTCCTTGGGGCCAAGAGACC. It yields the protein CSALPGLAAPWGQET. The whole CDR3 sequence reads CSALPGLAAPWGQETQYF.

Worth noting for this clone: The read falls 3 residues short of the CDR3 end, and the missing part is taken from the germline J gene. This sequence joins TRBV7-9 and TRBJ2-5; weak D call: TRBD1 (5 bases). The V end lost 5 bases, the J end lost 7 bases, and 14 bases lay between the germline ends. This CDR3 region has 13 residues. Germline lookup yields CDR1 SEHNR and CDR2 FQNEAQ (reference sequence). The CDR3 sequence is CASSPGQGRTQYF. The DNA read from the CDR3 is TGTGCCAGCAGCCCCGGGCAGGGCCGGACC.

Many counts were recorded for this clone. The CDR3 end falls 3 residues outside the read, so it is completed with the germline J gene. The sample holds other DNA sequences that translate to the same CDR3. The chain recombines TRBV20-1 with TRBJ2-2; 10 bases are a match to TRBD1. The ends lost 6 bases at V and 4 bases at J; junction bases unmatched: 2. The CDR3 extends over 13 amino acids. From germline, CDR1 is DFQATT and CDR2 SNEGSKA (reference sequence). The part of the CDR3 DNA that was read is TGCAGTGCGAGGGACAGGGGCACCGGGGAG. It yields the protein CSARDRGTGE. The complete CDR3 sequence is CSARDRGTGELFF.

This clone occurred many times. Read data end 3 residues before the CDR3 end; the end is taken from the germline J gene. This chain connects TRBV5-6 to TRBJ1-3; 8 bases align to TRBD1. Trimming cost V 3 bases and J 4 bases; bases outside gene matches: 3. Germline loops: CDR1 SGHDT, CDR2 YYEEEE. The CDR3 consists of 14 residues. The sequenced part of the CDR3 DNA is TGTGCCAGCAGCTCGACAGGGGCCGGAAACACC. Its protein is CASSSTGAGNT. The full-length CDR3 reads as CASSSTGAGNTIYF. The whole variable domain, filled in from reference TRBV5-6 and TRBJ1-3, reads DAGVTQSPTHLIKTRGQQVTLRCSPKSGHDTVSWYQQALGQGPQFIFQYYEEEERQRGNFPDRFSGHQFPNYSSELNVNALLLGDSALYLCASSSTGAGNTIYFGEGSWLTVV.

This clone was recorded many times. The read ends 3 residues early relative to the CDR3; the germline J gene fills the gap. The chain combines TRBV20-1 with TRBJ2-3, with 7 bases lining up with TRBD2. The CDR3 is 13 amino acids. CDR1 is DFQATT, CDR2 SNEGSKA, per germline (reference sequence). Trimming at V came to 8 bases and at J to 2 bases, leaving 7 bases not matched to a gene. The CDR3 here is CSPRGDLTDTQYF. The sequenced part of the CDR3 DNA is TGCAGTCCCCGGGGGGACCTCACAGATACG.

This clone has a count of ten or more. The read gets to within 3 residues of the CDR3 end, and the germline J gene fills in the rest. V gene TRBV12-3 or TRBV12-4 combines with J gene TRBJ1-5, with 9 nucleotides matching TRBD1. Trimming took 1 base from V and 1 from J; bases not matched to a gene: 14. The CDR3 consists of 20 residues. The CDR3 reads CASSLEAGQGQLWSNQPQHF. The sequenced part of the CDR3 DNA is TGTGCCAGCAGTTTAGAGGCCGGACAGGGGCAGCTTTGGAGCAATCAGCCC.

This clone was seen repeatedly, ten times or more. The read is 3 residues too short to cover the CDR3 end, so that end is filled in from the germline J gene. This rearrangement joins TRBV20-1 to TRBJ2-5, with 14 positions matching TRBD2. Trimming removed 7 bases from V and 0 bases from J; junction bases left unmatched: 7. The germline gives CDR1 DFQATT, CDR2 SNEGSKA (reference sequence). The CDR3 has 16 amino acids. The covered CDR3 bases are TGCAGTGTTCGGAGACTAGCGGGAGGGAACCAAGAGACC. This sequence encodes CSVRRLAGGNQET. The CDR3 in its entirety is CSVRRLAGGNQETQYF.

This clone was detected many times. The read gets to within 3 residues of the CDR3 end, and the germline J gene fills in the rest. The chain combines TRBV5-4 with TRBJ2-7; D is ambiguous. The V and J ends lost 1 base and 3 bases respectively, with 11 bases between them. The CDR3 loop spans 14 amino acids. CDR1 is SGHNT, CDR2 YYREEE, per germline (reference sequence). The CDR3 reads CASSLSLQSYEQYF. The sequenced part of the CDR3 DNA is TGTGCCAGCAGCTTGTCACTGCAAAGCTACGAG.

Many counts were recorded for this clone. The read gets to within 3 residues of the CDR3 end, and the germline J gene fills in the rest. The rearrangement uses TRBV5-1 and TRBJ2-7, with D perhaps TRBD1 (5 bases). V shed 3 bases and J shed 5 bases, with 6 bases lying between them. The CDR3 loop spans 11 amino acids. CDR1 and CDR2 from the germline V gene are SGHRS and YFSETQ. CDR3 loop: CASSSTDEQYF. The CDR3 bases that were read are TGCGCCAGCAGCTCGACAGACGAG.

This clone was observed many times. The CDR3 end falls 3 residues outside the read, so it is completed with the germline J gene. V gene TRBV18 combines with J gene TRBJ2-3; D not certain. CDR3 length: 14 amino acids. Germline V CDR1 and CDR2: KGHSH, LQKENI. V lost 0 bases, J lost 2 bases, and 6 bases lay in between. CDR3 region: CASSPPVDTDTQYF. Partial CDR3 DNA: TGTGCCAGCTCACCACCGGTAGACACAGATACG.

This clone was detected ten times or more. From the germline J gene comes the end of the CDR3, since the read stops 3 residues before it. The V and J genes are TRBV5-1 and TRBJ2-6; D uncertain. Trimming removed 0 bases at V and 4 bases at J, with 11 bases between. Germline V gene lookup returns CDR1 SGHRS and CDR2 YFSETQ. The CDR3 is 16 residues long. The CDR3 here is CASSLVSSMGANVLTF. The sequenced CDR3 bases are TGCGCCAGCAGCTTGGTCTCGTCTATGGGGGCCAACGTC.

This clone was counted many times. With the read ending 3 residues before the CDR3 end, the germline J gene is used to fill in that end. The genes are TRBV19 and TRBJ2-1; the match to TRBD1 covers 8 bases. Germline CDR1 and CDR2: LNHDA and SQIVND (reference sequence). The CDR3 runs to 17 residues. After removal of 5 bases from V and 0 bases from J, the junction contained 9 bases not matched to a gene. The CDR3 loop reads CASSDPRTGSSYNEQFF. The sequenced part of the CDR3 DNA is TGTGCCAGTAGTGACCCGAGGACAGGGAGCTCCTACAATGAG.